A selection of T cell receptor beta chains follows, all from one sample in a study of T-cell memory formation after mild COVID-19. One entry per CDR3 protein, called by TCRdb with MiXCR from the 5' RACE reads. This sample has 70,000 to 100,000 distinct CDR3 sequences; about 13% occur once, and the top ten carry 25% to 35%. Material: PBMCs or a T cell subset sorted from them (not recorded which). The receptors were sampled from an adult woman who had mild COVID-19 (a few samples of this study predate the infection). Cell type and time point are not known. CDR3s include the opening cysteine and the closing phenylalanine or tryptophan. The D gene is left open where the match is weak. Size is stated for part of the rows, as once, few or many counts, or as a class when the clone is expanded.

abundance	d_gene	v_gene	len	j_gene	CDR3nt	CDR3aa
.	.	TRBV4-3	15	TRBJ2-7	TGCGCCAGCAGCCAAGATCCAGGGCCCTCCTACGAGCAGTACTTC	CASSQDPGPSYEQYF
few	.	TRBV6-2/TRBV6-3	12	TRBJ2-7	TGTGCCAGCAGCCAAGACCCCTACGAGCAGTACTTC	CASSQDPYEQYF
.	TRBD2	TRBV29-1	16	TRBJ2-1	TGCAGCGTTCAGGTGTGGGGACTAGCGGGTTCGAATGAGCAGTTCTTC	CSVQVWGLAGSNEQFF
.	TRBD1	TRBV5-1	14	TRBJ2-1	TGCGCCAGCAGCTTGGGACAGGGGAGTGATGAGCAGTTCTTC	CASSLGQGSDEQFF
few	.	TRBV6-5	14	TRBJ2-1	TGTGCCAGCAGTCACCGGGACCGACGAAATGAGCAGTTCTTC	CASSHRDRRNEQFF
few	.	TRBV7-9	15	TRBJ2-3	TGTGCCAGCACGGGGGGCCTTTCCCGCACAGATACGCAGTATTTT	CASTGGLSRTDTQYF
.	.	TRBV7-9	15	TRBJ2-7	TGTGCCAGCAGCACCCGCACCGAAATATCCTACGAGCAGTACTTC	CASSTRTEISYEQYF
.	.	TRBV7-9	16	TRBJ1-1	TGTGCCAGCAGCTTAGCCCCGGGGGCCGGGGACACTGAAGCTTTCTTT	CASSLAPGAGDTEAFF
few	.	TRBV6-5	11	TRBJ2-1	TGTGCCATAGAAGAGGGCAATGAGCAGTTCTTC	CAIEEGNEQFF
.	.	TRBV4-2	16	TRBJ1-5	TGTGCCAGCAGCCAAGAGTGGGGGGCTAGCAATCAGCCCCAGCATTTT	CASSQEWGASNQPQHF
.	TRBD1	TRBV20-1	16	TRBJ2-5	TGCAGTGCTAGAGATGATTGGACAGGGGGTCAAGAGACCCAGTACTTC	CSARDDWTGGQETQYF
many	.	TRBV6-4	13	TRBJ2-2	TGTGCCAGCAGTGACTCGGACACCGGGGAGCTGTTTTTT	CASSDSDTGELFF
many	.	TRBV4-1	14	TRBJ2-5	TGCGCCAGCAGCCGGTTGGGGTTGGGAGAGACCCAGTACTTC	CASSRLGLGETQYF
.	.	TRBV7-6	15	TRBJ2-7	TGTGCCAGCAGCTTAGATGCGGGCCCGACCTACGAGCAGTACTTC	CASSLDAGPTYEQYF
.	TRBD2	TRBV24-1	13	TRBJ2-1	TGTGCCACCAGTGATTCCCCAGCGGGGTCTATGTTCTTC	CATSDSPAGSMFF
few	TRBD2	TRBV25-1	14	TRBJ2-7	TGTGCCAGCAGTGTGAGCGGGGGAAGCTACGAGCAGTACTTC	CASSVSGGSYEQYF
.	.	TRBV7-8	15	TRBJ2-3	TGTGCCAGCAGCTTATCGGCATACCTCACAGATACGCAGTATTTT	CASSLSAYLTDTQYF
few	.	TRBV5-6	15	TRBJ1-1	TGTGCCAGCAGCTTACGGGATAGTAGGGTCACTGAAGCTTTCTTT	CASSLRDSRVTEAFF
.	.	TRBV5-1	14	TRBJ2-7	TGCGCCAGCAGCTTCGGGGGTCTCCCTTCCGAGCAGTACTTC	CASSFGGLPSEQYF
many	TRBD1	TRBV27	15	TRBJ1-1	TGTGCCAGCAGTCTCGGGACAGGGGGCCTTACTGAAGCTTTCTTT	CASSLGTGGLTEAFF
many	.	TRBV6-2/TRBV6-3	15	TRBJ2-6	TGTGCCAGCAGTTACAGAGTCTCTGGGGCCAACGTCCTGACTTTC	CASSYRVSGANVLTF
few	.	TRBV12-3/TRBV12-4	17	TRBJ2-2	TGTGCCAGCAGCCCAATCGACAGGTTCGCGAACACCGGGGAGCTGTTTTTT	CASSPIDRFANTGELFF
few	TRBD2	TRBV9	15	TRBJ2-5	TGTGCCAGCAGCGTAGCTTCGGGGGGTTTGGAGACCCAGTACTTC	CASSVASGGLETQYF
.	.	TRBV28	14	TRBJ2-3	TGTGCCAGCAGAGTACATACTGACACAGATACGCAGTATTTT	CASRVHTDTDTQYF
.	TRBD2	TRBV10-3	15	TRBJ2-5	TGTGCCATTCAGACTAGCGGGGGGTACCAAGAGACCCAGTACTTC	CAIQTSGGYQETQYF
few	TRBD2	TRBV7-9	15	TRBJ2-7	TGTGCCAGCAGTCTAGCGGGAGGACGCTCCTACGAGCAGTACTTC	CASSLAGGRSYEQYF
.	.	TRBV6-2/TRBV6-3	14	TRBJ1-1	TGTGCCAGCAGTTATCAGGGCTCGAACACTGAAGCTTTCTTT	CASSYQGSNTEAFF
.	.	TRBV12-3/TRBV12-4	13	TRBJ2-5	TGTGCCAGCAGTTTTGGTGAGCCGGAGACCCAGTACTTC	CASSFGEPETQYF
few	TRBD2	TRBV12-3/TRBV12-4	15	TRBJ2-1	TGTGCCAGCACCGGACTAGCGGGAGTCTACAATGAGCAGTTCTTC	CASTGLAGVYNEQFF
.	TRBD2	TRBV7-9	15	TRBJ2-7	TGTGCCAGCAGCCTATCCTCTCAGCGGGGCTACGAGCAGTACTTC	CASSLSSQRGYEQYF
many	.	TRBV7-6	17	TRBJ2-3	TGTGCCAGCAGCGTCACTCTAGGGACTCCTAGCACAGATACGCAGTATTTT	CASSVTLGTPSTDTQYF
.	.	TRBV9	13	TRBJ2-2	TGTGCCAGCAGCGTGGAGTGGGGCGGGGAGCTGTTTTTT	CASSVEWGGELFF
.	TRBD1	TRBV23-1	16	TRBJ2-5	TGCGCCAGCAGTTCGTGGACAGGTCAAATCCAAGAGACCCAGTACTTC	CASSSWTGQIQETQYF
.	TRBD2	TRBV27	15	TRBJ2-7	TGTGCCAGCAGTTTAACTAGCGAAAGCTCCTACGAGCAGTACTTC	CASSLTSESSYEQYF
.	.	TRBV25-1	11	TRBJ2-1	TGTGCCAGCAGTGAAAACGGTGAGCAGTTCTTC	CASSENGEQFF
.	.	TRBV29-1	13	TRBJ1-5	TGCAGCGTTGAAGATTCCCCCGGGCAGCCCCAGCATTTT	CSVEDSPGQPQHF
.	.	TRBV6-1	14	TRBJ2-5	TGTGCCAGCAGTGAAGGGTGGGTCCAAGAGACCCAGTACTTC	CASSEGWVQETQYF
once	.	TRBV7-9	15	TRBJ2-2	TGTGCCAGCAGCTTACGGGGGACGAACACCGGGGAGCTGTTTTTT	CASSLRGTNTGELFF
few	TRBD1	TRBV29-1	14	TRBJ2-1	TGCAGCGTGGAAGACAGGGGTATGTTCAATGAGCAGTTCTTC	CSVEDRGMFNEQFF
many	TRBD2	TRBV4-3	15	TRBJ2-1	TGCGCCAGCAGCCAAGCAGGGAGGGCCTACAATGAGCAGTTCTTC	CASSQAGRAYNEQFF
.	TRBD2	TRBV5-1	15	TRBJ2-7	TGCGCCAGCAGCTTGGGGACTAGCGGGGGCCACGAGCAGTACTTC	CASSLGTSGGHEQYF
.	.	TRBV5-1	14	TRBJ2-7	TGCGCCAGCAGCGATCCGGACGGATACTACGAGCAGTACTTC	CASSDPDGYYEQYF
.	TRBD1	TRBV3-1	14	TRBJ2-1	TGTGCCTCGGGGACAGAGAGCTCCTACAATGAGCAGTTCTTC	CASGTESSYNEQFF
few	.	TRBV12-5	14	TRBJ2-2	TGTGCTAGTGGTGCCCCAGGGAACACCGGGGAGCTGTTTTTT	CASGAPGNTGELFF